The sequence of this T cell receptor (beta chain) was determined in a study of beta chain features in type 1 diabetes. Study-level information: Patients did not differ from healthy donors in age, gender or cell yield.

CDR1 and CDR2 from the germline V gene are SGHAT and FQNNGV. V lost 2 bases, J lost 1 base, and 9 bases lay in between. The CDR3 is made up of 14 amino acids. A note on this clone: Its cognate antigen is unknown.

Study-wide points: Short templates might get an advantage during PCR, and this would be equal in patients and controls. There was a moderate but significant shortening of TCRB CDR3s in all four CD4+ subsets of Type 1 diabetes patients. Patients' naive, central memory and Treg TCRB repertoires seemed closer to one another than those of healthy donors.

Expressed TCRB transcripts were sequenced because the entire RNA isolate underwent reverse transcription. Around 3.57 million reads was the average for naive, central memory and regulatory T cell samples. Here immunoSEQ multiplex PCR was the method, and the copy in TCRdb shows in-frame clones only, minus some. Among about 160,000 clones listed, about 9% were seen once. The TCR originated in a woman under 30 with type 1 diabetes. Material: central memory CD4+ T cells from blood. The chain recombines TRBV11-2 with TRBJ2-7; D is perhaps TRBD1 (6 bases). The CDR3 region has the DNA TGTGCCAGCAGCTTACAGGGGCTTTCCTACGAGCAGTACTTC. Its protein product is CASSLQGLSYEQYF.